One and the same sample provided the 25 T cell receptor beta chains below, sequenced in a study of T cells of healthy individuals. TCRdb recomputed calls from the 5' RACE reads with MiXCR, one row per CDR3 protein. The sample contains fewer than 70,000 distinct CDR3 sequences, roughly 14% of which appear only once. These receptors came from a human donor in good health.

At least ten counts were recorded for this clonotype. The rearrangement links TRBV29-1 to TRBJ2-5, with 8 bases aligning to TRBD1. The CDR3 extends over 13 amino acids. In germline, CDR1 is SQVTM, CDR2 ANQGSEA. V lost 7 bases to trimming and J lost 5 bases; unmatched junction nucleotides: 9. The CDR3 is CSDGQGGGETQYF. Written as DNA, the CDR3 is TGCAGCGACGGACAGGGAGGTGGGGAGACCCAGTACTTC.

The chain employs TRBV20-1 and TRBJ1-1; D is undetermined. Germline lookup yields CDR1 DFQATT and CDR2 SNEGSKA (reference sequence). The CDR3 is made up of 16 amino acids. V was trimmed by 0 bases and J by 0 bases, leaving 14 bases between them. In DNA, the CDR3 is TGCAGTGCTAGAGATCGGGCAGGCTACATGAACACTGAAGCTTTCTTT. It translates to CSARDRAGYMNTEAFF.

Only a few counts were recorded for this clonotype. This chain joins TRBV6-5 and TRBJ1-1; 7 positions agree with TRBD1. CDR1 and CDR2 (germline): MNHEY, SVGAGI. The CDR3 contains 14 residues. The J segment lost 6 bases and the V segment lost 4 bases, leaving 8 bases of the junction unmatched. DNA of the CDR3: TGTGCCAGCAGTTTCGGACAGGATCGATCTGAAGCTTTCTTT. Translation: CASSFGQDRSEAFF.

This clonotype appeared once. The J gene is TRBJ2-7, the V gene TRBV11-2; D call uncertain. Looked up from germline, CDR1 is SGHAT and CDR2 is FQNNGV. V shed 2 bases and J shed 1 base, with 6 bases lying between them. CDR3 size: 13 residues. The CDR3 loop reads CASSLPQSYEQYF. As DNA, the CDR3 is TGTGCCAGCAGCTTACCTCAATCCTACGAGCAGTACTTC.

This clonotype was counted ten times or more. The chain recombines TRBV7-7 with TRBJ2-5; D gene unclear. The CDR3 has 13 residues. V lost 3 bases, J lost 2 bases, and 7 bases lay in between. CDR1 and CDR2 (germline): SSHAT, FNYEAQ (reference sequence). The CDR3 protein is CASSLGLQETQYF. The CDR3 nucleotides are TGTGCCAGCAGCTTGGGCCTTCAAGAGACCCAGTACTTC.

V is TRBV20-1 and J is TRBJ1-5, with D unclear. With 0 bases removed from V and 5 bases from J, the gap between germline ends came to 20 bases. Germline V gives CDR1 DFQATT, CDR2 SNEGSKA (reference sequence). The CDR3 consists of 17 residues. The chain's CDR3 is CSARDGIRTTGHQPQHF. CDR3 nucleotides: TGCAGTGCTAGAGACGGGATTAGAACTACGGGCCATCAGCCCCAGCATTTT.

Details on this clonotype: Just one base apart from a much larger clone, this may be a read error. The chain links TRBV29-1 to TRBJ2-1; the match to TRBD1 covers 10 bases. V was pared by 8 bases and J by 7 bases, with 8 bases of the junction left unmatched. The germline gives CDR1 SQVTM, CDR2 ANQGSEA. The CDR3 spans 13 residues. The CDR3 sequence is CSRPGQGCNEQFF. The DNA for the CDR3 is TGCAGCCGACCGGGACAGGGGTGTAATGAGCAGTTCTTC.

The gene calls are TRBV19 and TRBJ2-3; D is possibly TRBD2 (5 bases). This CDR3 has 15 residues. The V gene's germline CDR1 is LNHDA and CDR2 SQIVND (reference sequence). V was shortened by 8 bases and J by 4 bases, with 19 bases between the two germline ends. The CDR3 loop reads CASSEGPQEADTQYF. CDR3 DNA: TGTGCCAGTTCCGAGGGTCCGCAGGAAGCAGATACGCAGTATTTT.

This clonotype was seen repeatedly, ten times or more. The V and J genes are TRBV3-1 and TRBJ2-3, with D possibly being TRBD2 (6 bases). Trimming took off 0 bases at V and 6 bases at J, with 16 bases between the two ends. The V gene's germline CDR1 is LGHDT and CDR2 YNNKEL (reference sequence). The CDR3 has 16 amino acids. CDR3 sequence reads: CASSQETGVILDTQYF. DNA for the CDR3: TGTGCCAGCAGCCAAGAGACGGGGGTTATTCTTGATACGCAGTATTTT.

The chain couples TRBV25-1 to TRBJ1-2; D is uncertain. This CDR3 region has 14 residues. V lost 3 bases to trimming and J lost 4 bases, with 12 bases between them. CDR1 and CDR2 (germline): MGHDK, SYGVNS. CDR3 loop: CASSEGSSLYGYTF. The CDR3 DNA follows: TGTGCCAGCAGTGAGGGGTCCTCTCTCTATGGCTACACCTTC.

This clonotype was picked up many times. The chain uses TRBV29-1 and TRBJ1-5; possible D gene TRBD1, 5 bases. Germline values: CDR1 SQVTM, CDR2 ANQGSEA. The CDR3 spans 13 residues. Trimming took 0 bases from V and 7 from J, leaving 10 bases between them. CDR3 amino acids: CSVEEPRGQPQHF. The CDR3 DNA is TGCAGCGTTGAAGAGCCCCGGGGGCAGCCCCAGCATTTT.

The table lists this clonotype with a few counts. V is TRBV7-2 and J is TRBJ1-5; unclear D gene. CDR3 length: 15 residues. Germline loops: CDR1 SGHTA, CDR2 FQGNSA. Deletions cut 5 bases from V and 4 bases from J, with 15 bases between. The CDR3 region is CASSQAGLRNQPQHF. The CDR3 nucleotides read TGTGCCAGCAGCCAGGCGGGTTTAAGGAATCAGCCCCAGCATTTT.

This clonotype was observed at least ten times. The chain combines TRBV7-2 with TRBJ2-7; D is unresolved. CDR1 and CDR2 (germline): SGHTA, FQGNSA. Trimming cost V 5 bases and J 4 bases, with 6 bases left between them. The CDR3 runs to 11 residues. In DNA, the CDR3 is TGTGCCAGCAGCCCCGGATACGAGCAGTACTTC. Protein: CASSPGYEQYF.

This clonotype was observed at least ten times. J is TRBJ1-1 and V is TRBV29-1; TRBD1 matches at 8 bases. J was trimmed by 3 bases and V by 0 bases; bases with no gene match: 6. The CDR3 extends over 15 amino acids. Germline CDR1 reads SQVTM; CDR2 reads ANQGSEA. Written as DNA, the CDR3 is TGCAGCGTTGAAGATTCAGGGGGCAGGGACACTGAAGCTTTCTTT. Protein product: CSVEDSGGRDTEAFF.

Ten or more counts support this clonotype. The gene calls are TRBV20-1 and TRBJ2-7, with TRBD1 identical over 10 bases. Germline values: CDR1 DFQATT, CDR2 SNEGSKA (reference sequence). This CDR3 contains 14 residues. Losses at the gene ends were 5 bases for V and 6 bases for J; bases not matched to a gene: 10. This CDR3 reads CSAHGSGTGAEQYF. CDR3 DNA sequence: TGCAGTGCTCATGGCTCCGGGACAGGGGCCGAGCAGTACTTC.

The chain's CDR3 is CASSQARGSGIEIYNEQFF. CDR3 nucleotide sequence: TGCGCCAGCAGCCAAGCGAGGGGATCGGGTATCGAGATTTACAATGAGCAGTTCTTC. The chain uses TRBV4-3 and TRBJ2-1; perhaps D is TRBD1 or TRBD2 (5 bases each). The CDR3 spans 19 residues. Germline V CDR1 and CDR2: LGHNA, YSLEER. V was cut by 1 base and J by 4 bases, with 23 bases left in between.

The CDR3 here is CASSMGVGPSTDTQYF. For the CDR3, the DNA is TGTGCCAGTAGCATGGGGGTAGGGCCTAGCACAGATACGCAGTATTTT. V is TRBV21-1 and J is TRBJ2-3; the table's D call of TRBD2 was not tested on the DNA. TRBV21-1 is given as a pseudogene. CDR3 length equals 16 residues.

J is TRBJ1-1 and V is TRBV11-3, with 7 positions matching TRBD1. CDR1 is SGHNT, CDR2 YENEEA, per germline. CDR3 length: 15 amino acids. V was clipped by 5 bases and J by 4 bases; unmatched bases: 10. CDR3 loop: CASSPSTGVGTEAFF. CDR3 DNA: TGTGCCAGCAGCCCCTCCACAGGGGTAGGCACTGAAGCTTTCTTT.

In this sample, this clonotype turned up many times. V and J are TRBV4-1 and TRBJ2-7; 10 bases agree with TRBD1. This CDR3 spans 15 amino acids. Germline lookup yields CDR1 MGHRA and CDR2 YSYEKL. The V gene end was trimmed by 3 bases and the J gene end by 6 bases; junction bases not matched to a gene: 8. CDR3 in DNA: TGCGCCAGCAGCCAGCCGACAGGGGGCCTGGTCGAGCAGTACTTC. It specifies CASSQPTGGLVEQYF.

This clonotype was detected a few times. The chain carries TRBV7-2 and TRBJ2-5, with D possibly TRBD1 on 6 matching bases. V was pared by 5 bases and J by 4 bases, with 14 bases between. The CDR3 totals 14 residues. Germline lookup yields CDR1 SGHTA and CDR2 FQGNSA. The chain's CDR3 is CASSGGGLGETQYF. CDR3 coding DNA: TGTGCCAGCAGCGGGGGCGGGCTGGGAGAGACCCAGTACTTC.

This clonotype was seen at least ten times. This chain joins TRBV12-3 or TRBV12-4 and TRBJ2-5, with a weak D call TRBD2 (6 bases). The CDR3 extends over 13 amino acids. Trimming removed 6 bases from V and 5 bases from J, with 13 bases in between. As DNA, the CDR3 is TGTGCCAGCAGGGGCGGGGTCGGGGAGACCCAGTACTTC. This sequence encodes CASRGGVGETQYF.

This chain connects TRBV2 to TRBJ2-7; perhaps TRBD1 as D (6 bases). The CDR3 length is 14 residues. V shed 9 bases and J shed 0 bases, with 15 bases lying between them. Germline CDR1 reads SNHLY; CDR2 reads FYNNEI. The CDR3 coding sequence is TGTGCCAGACAAGGAACAGGGAACTCCTACGAGCAGTACTTC. Protein product: CARQGTGNSYEQYF.

This clonotype was observed a handful of times. V is TRBV2 and J is TRBJ1-4; perhaps TRBD1 as D (5 bases). Trimming pared 4 bases from V and 5 bases from J, leaving 11 bases between. Germline V gene data show CDR1 as SNHLY and CDR2 as FYNNEI. The CDR3 contains 14 residues. CDR3 coding DNA: TGTGCCAGCAGTGTTTCAGGGTTCAATGAAAAACTGTTTTTT. Translating it yields CASSVSGFNEKLFF. Looking up the rest from reference TRBV2 and TRBJ1-4 gives the full variable domain: EPEVTQTPSHQVTQMGQEVILRCVPISNHLYFYWYRQILGQKVEFLVSFYNNEISEKSEIFDDQFSVERPDGSNFTLKIRSTKLEDSAMYFCASSVSGFNEKLFFGSGTQLSVL.

There are a few counts of this clonotype. The J gene is TRBJ2-6, the V gene TRBV7-2; D ambiguous. The length of the CDR3 is 15 residues. Trimming took off 6 bases at V and 0 bases at J, with 9 bases between the two ends. Germline loops: CDR1 SGHTA, CDR2 FQGNSA. The CDR3 reads CASSYMDSGANVLTF. The CDR3 DNA sequence: TGTGCCAGCAGTTATATGGACTCTGGGGCCAACGTCCTGACTTTC. The variable domain in full, completed from reference TRBV7-2 and TRBJ2-6, reads GAGVSQSPSNKVTEKGKDVELRCDPISGHTALYWYRQSLGQGLEFLIYFQGNSAPDKSGLPSDRFSAERTGGSVSTLTIQRTQQEDSAVYLCASSYMDSGANVLTFGAGSRLTVL.

The V call is TRBV28, the J call TRBJ2-1, with 9 bases lining up with TRBD2. Germline lookup yields CDR1 MDHEN and CDR2 SYDVKM. V was clipped by 8 bases and J by 2 bases; unmatched bases: 4. The CDR3 covers 14 residues. CDR3 bases: TGTGCCAGCCACGTAGCGGGGGCCTACAATGAGCAGTTCTTC. Its translation: CASHVAGAYNEQFF.